These 9 T cell receptor beta chains were sequenced from one sample in a study of blood T cell repertoires in COVID-19 (dated by TCRdb to 2019 to 2021). The receptor library was made with the immunoSEQ multiplex PCR assay. Imported from immuneACCESS, the table was reduced by TCRdb to in-frame sequences with V and J called. These copies leave out some clones; in studies compared against another copy, an unresolved V gene accounts for under half, and the cause of the remainder is not known. The table for this sample lists around 300,000 clones; over 80% of them were counted only once. The ten most abundant clones make up approximately 3.8% of the sample. Sequencing was performed on peripheral blood. These TCRs come from a woman in her fifties or sixties with active or convalescent COVID-19.

The chain couples TRBV6-7 to TRBJ2-3, with 9 bases matching TRBD2. TRBV6-7 carries the ORF label, with uncertain function. This CDR3 has 15 amino acids. J was trimmed by 5 bases and V by 4 bases; bases with no gene match: 7. CDR3 in DNA: TGTGCCAGCAGTTCGCCGGGACTAGCCTTAGATACGCAGTATTTT. Its translation is CASSSPGLALDTQYF.

This clone has a single count. CDR3 DNA: TGCAGCTCAAAATTAGGGGCAGGCTATGGCTACACCTTC. Amino acid sequence: CSSKLGAGYGYTF. The V call is TRBV29-1, the J call TRBJ1-2; D is perhaps TRBD1 (5 bases). The germline V gene has CDR1 SQVTM and CDR2 ANQGSEA. V was cut by 8 bases and J by 4 bases, with 17 bases left in between. The CDR3 has 13 amino acids. The full variable domain, with the rest looked up from reference TRBV29-1 and TRBJ1-2, is SAVISQKPSRDICQRGTSLTIQCQVDSQVTMMFWYRQQPGQSLTLIATANQGSEATYESGFVIDKFPISRPNLTFSTLTVSNMSPEDSSIYLCSSKLGAGYGYTFGSGTRLTVV.

V usage is TRBV11-2 and J usage is TRBJ2-7, with D tentatively TRBD2 (5 bases). The CDR3 contains 14 residues. Trimming stripped 5 bases from V and 6 bases from J, with 17 bases between. Per germline, CDR1 SGHAT and CDR2 FQNNGV. The CDR3 protein is CASSPVRGLGEQYF. CDR3 nucleotides: TGTGCCAGCAGCCCCGTACGGGGATTAGGCGAGCAGTACTTC.

V is TRBV9 and J is TRBJ1-2; 8 nucleotides agree with TRBD1. The junction had 8 bases not matched to a gene; V was cut back by 0 bases and J by 7 bases. This CDR3 is built from 15 residues. The germline CDR1 and CDR2 sequences are SGDLS and YYNGEE. CDR3: CASSVGAGGARGYTF. In DNA, the CDR3 is TGTGCCAGCAGCGTAGGGGCAGGGGGCGCCCGTGGCTACACCTTC.

A few counts support this clone. J is TRBJ1-1 and V is TRBV7-8; 8 nucleotides line up with TRBD1. The CDR3 is 15 residues long. V was clipped by 5 bases and J by 1 base; unmatched bases: 6. From germline, CDR1 is SGHVS and CDR2 FQNEAQ. The CDR3 region has the DNA TGTGCCAGCAGCCCAGGCAGGGGGCGGAACACTGAAGCTTTCTTT. Protein sequence: CASSPGRGRNTEAFF.

The genes are TRBV18 and TRBJ2-7; D unresolved. The CDR3 contains 15 residues. Germline V gene data show CDR1 as KGHSH and CDR2 as LQKENI. Deletions cut 1 base from V and 0 bases from J, with 10 bases between. The CDR3 nucleotides read TGTGCCAGCTCACCACTGCCACGGAGCTCCTACGAGCAGTACTTC. Translated, it gives CASSPLPRSSYEQYF.

The chain links TRBV5-1 to TRBJ2-7, with 10 positions matching TRBD1. Trimming took 2 bases from V and 3 from J; bases not matched to a gene: 8. Germline V CDR1 and CDR2: SGHRS, YFSETQ. The CDR3 covers 16 residues. The CDR3 region has the DNA TGCGCCAGCAGCTTCTCCCAGGACAGGGGGTTCTACGAGCAGTACTTC. Translation: CASSFSQDRGFYEQYF.

The genes are TRBV7-2 and TRBJ2-7, with TRBD2 identical over 7 bases. Losses at the gene ends were 1 base for V and 2 bases for J; bases not matched to a gene: 5. The CDR3 is 15 residues long. Germline CDR1 SGHTA, CDR2 FQGNSA. The CDR3 nucleotides are TGTGCCAGCAGCTTAGAAGCGGGGCCGGCCTACGAGCAGTACTTC. Its protein is CASSLEAGPAYEQYF.

This chain connects TRBV5-4 to TRBJ2-7; 7 bases map to TRBD2. The J segment lost 2 bases and the V segment lost 3 bases, leaving 11 bases of the junction unmatched. This CDR3 region has 16 residues. CDR1 is SGHNT and CDR2 is YYREEE in the germline V gene (reference sequence). Here the CDR3 DNA reads TGTGCCAGCAGCTGGGGGGGAACTAGCGCCACCTACGAGCAGTACTTC. Translating gives CASSWGGTSATYEQYF.